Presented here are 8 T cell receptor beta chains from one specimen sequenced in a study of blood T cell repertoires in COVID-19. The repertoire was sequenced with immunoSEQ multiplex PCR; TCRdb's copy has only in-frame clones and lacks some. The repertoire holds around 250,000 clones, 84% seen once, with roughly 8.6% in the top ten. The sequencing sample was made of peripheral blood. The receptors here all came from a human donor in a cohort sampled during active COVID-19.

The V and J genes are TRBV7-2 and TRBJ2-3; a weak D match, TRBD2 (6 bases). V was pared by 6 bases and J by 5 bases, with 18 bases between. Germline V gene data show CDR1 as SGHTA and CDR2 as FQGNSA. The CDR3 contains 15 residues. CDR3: CASRITSRRRDTQYF. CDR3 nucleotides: TGTGCCAGCAGGATTACTAGCCGGAGGCGAGATACGCAGTATTTT.

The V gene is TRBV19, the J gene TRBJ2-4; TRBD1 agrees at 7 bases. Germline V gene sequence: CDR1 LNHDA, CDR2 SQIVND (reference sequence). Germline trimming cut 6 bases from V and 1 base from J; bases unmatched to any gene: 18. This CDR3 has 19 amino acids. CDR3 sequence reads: CASSVRAVKGGAAKNIQYF. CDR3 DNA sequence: TGTGCCAGTAGCGTCCGCGCGGTTAAAGGGGGCGCCGCCAAAAACATTCAGTACTTC.

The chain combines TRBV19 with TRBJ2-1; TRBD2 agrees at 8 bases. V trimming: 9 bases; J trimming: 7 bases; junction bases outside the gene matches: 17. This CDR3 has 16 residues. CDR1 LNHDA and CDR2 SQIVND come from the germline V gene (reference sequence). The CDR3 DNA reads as TGTGCCAGCGCGGACCCGGGAGGGCCGAGAAGGAATGAGCAGTTCTTC. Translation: CASADPGGPRRNEQFF.

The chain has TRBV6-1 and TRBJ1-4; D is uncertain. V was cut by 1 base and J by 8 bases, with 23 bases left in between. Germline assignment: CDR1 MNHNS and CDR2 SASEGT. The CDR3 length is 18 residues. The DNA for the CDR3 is TGTGCCAGCAGTGAAGGCCTCGTGAGGGTCGGATCCCCCGAAAAACTGTTTTTT. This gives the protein CASSEGLVRVGSPEKLFF.

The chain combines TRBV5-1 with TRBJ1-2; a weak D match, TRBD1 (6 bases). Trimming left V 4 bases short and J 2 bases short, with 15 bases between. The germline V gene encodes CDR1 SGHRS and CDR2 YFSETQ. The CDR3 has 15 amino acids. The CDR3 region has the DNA TGCGCCAGCAGCCCGCGGACAGCTACCAACTATGGCTACACCTTC. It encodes CASSPRTATNYGYTF. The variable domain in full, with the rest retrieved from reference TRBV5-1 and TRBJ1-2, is KAGVTQTPRYLIKTRGQQVTLSCSPISGHRSVSWYQQTPGQGLQFLFEYFSETQRNKGNFPGRFSGRQFSNSRSEMNVSTLELGDSALYLCASSPRTATNYGYTFGSGTRLTVV.

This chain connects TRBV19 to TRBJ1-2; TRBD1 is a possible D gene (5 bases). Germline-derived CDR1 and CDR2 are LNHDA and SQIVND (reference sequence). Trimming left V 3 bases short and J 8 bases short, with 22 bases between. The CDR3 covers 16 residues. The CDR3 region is CASSINLQAAVEGYTF. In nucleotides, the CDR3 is TGTGCCAGTAGTATTAATTTACAGGCGGCGGTCGAGGGCTACACCTTC.

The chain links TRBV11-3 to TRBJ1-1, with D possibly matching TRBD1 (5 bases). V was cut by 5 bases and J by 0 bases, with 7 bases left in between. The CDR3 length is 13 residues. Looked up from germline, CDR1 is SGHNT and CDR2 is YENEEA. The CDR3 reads CASSMTVNTEAFF. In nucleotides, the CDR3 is TGTGCCAGCAGCATGACAGTGAACACTGAAGCTTTCTTT.

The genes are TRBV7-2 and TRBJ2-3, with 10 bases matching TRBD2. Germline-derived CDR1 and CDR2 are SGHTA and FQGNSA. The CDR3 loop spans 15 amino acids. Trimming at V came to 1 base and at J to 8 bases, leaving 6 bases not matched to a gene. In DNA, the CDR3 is TGTGCCAGCAGCTTAGAGCCTAGCGGGGGAACTACGCAGTATTTT. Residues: CASSLEPSGGTTQYF.